This note documents a single T cell receptor beta chain sequence. Measured with immunoSEQ multiplex PCR; TCRdb has only the in-frame clones, and not every one. The profile covers just under 250,000 clones, with around 87% appearing a single time and 3% to 3.5% taken by the ten largest. These data come from a study of blood T cell repertoires in COVID-19. Across the whole study: PBMCs, B-cell-depleted T cells, or T cells provided the cDNA or gDNA that made up the material.

This receptor was taken from a woman aged 25 to 39 who had recovered from COVID-19. The sample was peripheral blood.

The CDR3 DNA is TGTGCCAGCAGCTACAGGGAGGATCAGCCCCAGCATTTT. As protein: CASSYREDQPQHF. The chain has TRBV6-5 and TRBJ1-5, with D tentatively TRBD1 (6 bases). Trimming shortened V by 6 bases and J by 5 bases, and 11 bases separated the two germline ends. Germline V gives CDR1 MNHEY, CDR2 SVGAGI. CDR3 length: 13 residues.